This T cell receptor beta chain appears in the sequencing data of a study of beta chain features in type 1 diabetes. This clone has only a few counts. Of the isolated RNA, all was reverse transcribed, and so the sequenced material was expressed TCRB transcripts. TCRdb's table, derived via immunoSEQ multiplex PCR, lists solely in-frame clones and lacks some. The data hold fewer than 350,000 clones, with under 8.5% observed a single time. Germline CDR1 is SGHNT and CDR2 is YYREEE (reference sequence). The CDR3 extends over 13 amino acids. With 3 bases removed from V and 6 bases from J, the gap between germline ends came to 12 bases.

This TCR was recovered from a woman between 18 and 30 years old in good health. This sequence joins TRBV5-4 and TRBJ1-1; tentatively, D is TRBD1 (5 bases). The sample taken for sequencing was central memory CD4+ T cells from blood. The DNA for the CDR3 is TGTGCCAGCAGCTCAACCAGGGCCCCTGAAGCTTTCTTT. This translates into CASSSTRAPEAFF.